The clone carrying this TCR beta chain has just a few counts. No antigen is known for it. The record originates from a study of human T cells and chemical hapten exposure. Turning to the study itself: The sensitizer, 2% DPC, was used on around 2 cm by around 2 cm of upper inner arm skin. Predominantly women, the patients had alopecia areata, totalis or universalis. General study results and limits: Sensitizing to DPC left TCRs with a frequency above 1 in 1000 unaltered. Relative to control repertoires, expanded TCRs gave rise to significantly more large CDR3 similarity clusters.

The sample's time point: patch test 1, 2 weeks after DPC sensitization. Noted treatment: therapeutic diphenylcyclopropenone sensitization with weekly scalp DPC. MiXCR, run by TCRdb on the RACE reads, gives a single entry per CDR3 protein. The top ten clones hold 8.4% of a sample with around 300,000 distinct CDR3 sequences, around 7% of them seen once. This clonotype was obtained from a woman aged 18-29 years with alopecia areata. Some clones in this sample may be carry-over from other donors' samples. Material: whole blood, obtained in connection with sensitization to the hapten diphenylcyclopropenone (DPC).

CDR3 nucleotides: TGTGCCAGCGGGCTCTATAATTCACCCCTCCACTTT. Translating gives CASGLYNSPLHF. V and J are TRBV7-2 and TRBJ1-6; no clear D. The CDR3 loop spans 12 amino acids. V lost 8 bases and J lost 3, with 5 bases in between. CDR1 is SGHTA and CDR2 is FQGNSA in the germline V gene.